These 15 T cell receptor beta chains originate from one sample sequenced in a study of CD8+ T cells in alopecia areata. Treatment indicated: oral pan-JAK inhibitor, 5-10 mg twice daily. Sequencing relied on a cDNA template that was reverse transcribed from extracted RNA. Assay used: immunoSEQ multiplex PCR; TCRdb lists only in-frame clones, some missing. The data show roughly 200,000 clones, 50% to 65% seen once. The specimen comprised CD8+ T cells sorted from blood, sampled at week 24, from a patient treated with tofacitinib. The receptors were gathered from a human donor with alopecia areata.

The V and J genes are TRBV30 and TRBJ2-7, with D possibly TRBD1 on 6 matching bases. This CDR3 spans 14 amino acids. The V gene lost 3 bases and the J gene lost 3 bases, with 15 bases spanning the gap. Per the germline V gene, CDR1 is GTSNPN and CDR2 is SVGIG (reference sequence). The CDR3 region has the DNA TGTGCCTGGAGCCCGGGACAAGGAGGCTACGAGCAGTACTTC. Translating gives CAWSPGQGGYEQYF.

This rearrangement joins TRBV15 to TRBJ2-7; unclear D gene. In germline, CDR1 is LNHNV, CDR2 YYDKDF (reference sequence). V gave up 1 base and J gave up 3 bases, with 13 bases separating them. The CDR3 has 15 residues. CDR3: CATSRGYGDVYEQYF. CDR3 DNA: TGTGCCACCAGCAGAGGTTACGGTGACGTCTACGAGCAGTACTTC.

CDR3 nucleotide sequence: TGTGCCAGCGGTAGAGTCGGGATCACCGGGGAGCTGTTTTTT. Amino acids: CASGRVGITGELFF. The V gene is TRBV6-5, the J gene TRBJ2-2; TRBD2 might be the D (5 bases). This CDR3 region has 14 residues. The V gene's germline CDR1 is MNHEY and CDR2 SVGAGI. V lost 8 bases, J lost 4 bases, and 14 bases lay in between.

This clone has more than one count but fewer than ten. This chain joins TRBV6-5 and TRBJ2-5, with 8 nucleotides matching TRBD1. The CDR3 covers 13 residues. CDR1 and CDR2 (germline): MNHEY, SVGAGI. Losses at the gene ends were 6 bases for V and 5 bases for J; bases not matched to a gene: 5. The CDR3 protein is CASSSGQAETQYF. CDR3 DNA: TGTGCCAGCAGCTCGGGACAGGCGGAGACCCAGTACTTC.

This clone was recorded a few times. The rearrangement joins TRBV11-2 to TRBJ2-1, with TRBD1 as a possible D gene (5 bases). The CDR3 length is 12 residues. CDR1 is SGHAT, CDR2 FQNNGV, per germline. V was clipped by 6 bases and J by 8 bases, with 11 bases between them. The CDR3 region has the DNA TGTGCCAGCAGTCCCGGACACGATGAGCAGTTCTTC. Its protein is CASSPGHDEQFF.

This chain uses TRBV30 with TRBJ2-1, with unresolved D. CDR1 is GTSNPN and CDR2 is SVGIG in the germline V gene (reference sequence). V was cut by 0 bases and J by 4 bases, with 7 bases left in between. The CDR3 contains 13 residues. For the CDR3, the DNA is TGTGCCTGGAGTGTGACGGTTTACAATGAGCAGTTCTTC. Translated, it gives CAWSVTVYNEQFF.

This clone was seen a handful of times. Here the CDR3 reads CASSFAGELFF. Written as DNA, the CDR3 is TGCGCCAGCAGCTTCGCCGGGGAGCTGTTTTTT. The V call is TRBV5-1, the J call TRBJ2-2; no clear D. Germline CDR1 and CDR2: SGHRS and YFSETQ. V was cut by 2 bases and J by 6 bases, with 2 bases left in between. CDR3 length equals 11 residues.

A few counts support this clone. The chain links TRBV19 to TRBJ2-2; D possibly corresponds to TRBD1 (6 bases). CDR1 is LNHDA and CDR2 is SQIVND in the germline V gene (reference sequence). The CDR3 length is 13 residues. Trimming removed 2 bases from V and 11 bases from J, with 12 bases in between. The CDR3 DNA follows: TGTGCCAGTAGTATACAGACAGGAAGCGAGCTGTTTTTT. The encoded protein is CASSIQTGSELFF.

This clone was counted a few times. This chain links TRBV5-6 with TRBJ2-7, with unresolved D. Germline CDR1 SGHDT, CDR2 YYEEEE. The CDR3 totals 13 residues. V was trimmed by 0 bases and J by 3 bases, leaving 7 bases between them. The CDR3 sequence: CASSLGSFYEQYF. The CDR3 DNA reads TGTGCCAGCAGCTTGGGGTCGTTCTACGAGCAGTACTTC. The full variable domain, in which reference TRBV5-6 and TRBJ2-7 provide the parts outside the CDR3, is DAGVTQSPTHLIKTRGQQVTLRCSPKSGHDTVSWYQQALGQGPQFIFQYYEEEERQRGNFPDRFSGHQFPNYSSELNVNALLLGDSALYLCASSLGSFYEQYFGPGTRLTVT.

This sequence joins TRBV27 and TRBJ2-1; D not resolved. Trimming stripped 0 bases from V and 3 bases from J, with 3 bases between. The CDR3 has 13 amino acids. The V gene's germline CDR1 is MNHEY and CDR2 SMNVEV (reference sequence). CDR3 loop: CASSLSIYNEQFF. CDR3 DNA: TGTGCCAGCAGTTTATCGATCTACAATGAGCAGTTCTTC.

The CDR3 nucleotides read TGTGCCAGCAGTTACCCTGGGGGCACTGAAGCTTTCTTT. Protein: CASSYPGGTEAFF. The rearrangement links TRBV27 to TRBJ1-1, with D possibly TRBD1 on 5 matching bases. The length of the CDR3 is 13 residues. The germline CDR1 and CDR2 sequences are MNHEY and SMNVEV (reference sequence). V was shortened by 4 bases and J by 4 bases, with 10 bases between the two germline ends.

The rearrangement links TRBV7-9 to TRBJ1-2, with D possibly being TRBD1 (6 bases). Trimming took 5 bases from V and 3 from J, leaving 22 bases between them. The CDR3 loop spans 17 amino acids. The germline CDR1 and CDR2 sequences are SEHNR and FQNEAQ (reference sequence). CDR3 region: CASSPPNISPGDYGYTF. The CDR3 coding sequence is TGTGCCAGCAGCCCACCAAATATCTCTCCAGGGGACTATGGCTACACCTTC.

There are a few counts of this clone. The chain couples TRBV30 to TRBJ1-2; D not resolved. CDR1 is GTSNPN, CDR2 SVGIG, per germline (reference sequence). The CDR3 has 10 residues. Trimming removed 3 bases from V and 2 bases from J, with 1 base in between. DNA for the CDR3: TGTGCCTGGAGGAACTATGGCTACACCTTC. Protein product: CAWRNYGYTF.

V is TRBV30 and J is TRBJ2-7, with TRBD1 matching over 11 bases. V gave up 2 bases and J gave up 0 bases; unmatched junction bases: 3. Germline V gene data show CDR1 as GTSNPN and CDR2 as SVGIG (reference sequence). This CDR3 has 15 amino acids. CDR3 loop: CAWSIGTGGSYEQYF. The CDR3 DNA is TGTGCCTGGAGTATCGGGACAGGGGGCTCCTACGAGCAGTACTTC. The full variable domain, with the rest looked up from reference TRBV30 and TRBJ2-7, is SQTIHQWPATLVQPVGSPLSLECTVEGTSNPNLYWYRQAAGRGLQLLFYSVGIGQISSEVPQNLSASRPQDRQFILSSKKLLLSDSGFYLCAWSIGTGGSYEQYFGPGTRLTVT.

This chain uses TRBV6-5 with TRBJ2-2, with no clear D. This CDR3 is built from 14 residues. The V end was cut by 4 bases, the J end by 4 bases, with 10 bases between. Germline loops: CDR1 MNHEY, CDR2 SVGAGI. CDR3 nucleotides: TGTGCCAGCAGTTTTAACCCGGCCACCGGGGAGCTGTTTTTT. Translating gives CASSFNPATGELFF.